This T cell receptor (beta chain) was captured in a study of blood T cell repertoires in COVID-19. Turning to the study itself: The cDNA or gDNA used as material had been derived from T cells, B-cell-depleted T cells, or PBMCs.

J was trimmed by 10 bases and V by 0 bases; bases with no gene match: 9. Germline V gives CDR1 SGHDT, CDR2 YYEEEE. This CDR3 region has 16 residues. Original processing methods: From reference gene primer amplification, estimates of nucleated cell counts were derived. Assay used: immunoSEQ multiplex PCR; TCRdb lists only in-frame clones, some missing. The D gene and trimming were derived from the DNA, and the V and J assignments and clone size from that table. The sample yields 100,000 to 150,000 clones, about 86% seen once. This receptor was obtained from a woman between 45 and 65 years old with acute or convalescent COVID-19. Source material: peripheral blood. The rearrangement links TRBV5-6 to TRBJ1-6, with 8 bases that match TRBD1. CDR3 in amino acids: CASSLAVGTGASPLHF. CDR3 coding DNA: TGTGCCAGCAGCTTGGCTGTCGGGACAGGAGCCTCACCCCTCCACTTT.